This T cell receptor (beta chain) was sequenced for a study of blood T cell repertoires in COVID-19. For the study at large: The study drew acute and convalescent COVID-19 samples from the United States, Italy and Spain. PBMCs, B-cell-depleted T cells, or T cells were the source of the cDNA or gDNA that made up the material.

Germline V gene data show CDR1 as SNHLY and CDR2 as FYNNEI. The CDR3 totals 15 residues. V was trimmed by 5 bases and J by 0 bases, leaving 11 bases between them. In the original workflow: Reference gene primers were amplified, and this amplification served to estimate nucleated cell counts. The data were produced by immunoSEQ multiplex PCR, yet TCRdb's version contains in-frame clones alone and is incomplete. That table furnishes V, J and clone size, whereas the DNA furnished D and trimming. Of a few hundred thousand clones listed, 88% are singletons. Those enrolled in Seattle joined during active infection and were followed longitudinally afterward.

The sequence was obtained from a woman in her twenties or thirties with COVID-19, enrolled during active disease. Sequenced sample: peripheral blood. This chain joins TRBV2 and TRBJ1-5; D is unclear. DNA for the CDR3: TGTGCCAGCAGTCGCCAACTAGTTAGCAATCAGCCCCAGCATTTT. Translating gives CASSRQLVSNQPQHF.